These 24 T cell receptor beta chains came from one sample sequenced in a study of cytomegalovirus exposure and HLA in healthy donors. Amplification used 60 Vbeta primers and 13 Jbeta primers. Sequencing used immunoSEQ multiplex PCR; TCRdb keeps in-frame clones, though not all of them. The repertoire holds 150,000 to 200,000 clones, with about 85% as singletons. Sequencing input: PBMCs. The receptors were sampled from a boy aged 2 to 10 in good health and CMV-seronegative.

The V and J genes are TRBV6-1 and TRBJ2-4; 7 bases map to TRBD1. Germline assignment: CDR1 MNHNS and CDR2 SASEGT. The CDR3 has 20 residues. V lost 0 bases to trimming and J lost 0 bases; unmatched junction nucleotides: 14. CDR3 DNA: TGTGCCAGCAGTGAAGCCCAGGGACAGTTTAGCTACTTAGCCAAAAACATTCAGTACTTC. Translated, it gives CASSEAQGQFSYLAKNIQYF.

The chain uses TRBV9 and TRBJ1-2; possible D gene TRBD1, 6 bases. Trimming pared 2 bases from V and 6 bases from J, leaving 14 bases between. CDR1 and CDR2 from the germline V gene are SGDLS and YYNGEE. The CDR3 covers 14 residues. CDR3: CASSVTGPMDGYTF. As DNA, the CDR3 is TGTGCCAGCAGCGTGACAGGCCCTATGGATGGCTACACCTTC.

This sequence joins TRBV2 and TRBJ1-1; D is uncertain. The germline gives CDR1 SNHLY, CDR2 FYNNEI. V was pared by 5 bases and J by 0 bases, with 13 bases between. The CDR3 spans 15 residues. The CDR3, as DNA: TGTGCCAGCAGTCGGGCGGGAAGTATGAACACTGAAGCTTTCTTT. This gives the protein CASSRAGSMNTEAFF.

The rearrangement links TRBV7-3 to TRBJ2-3; weak D call: TRBD1 (6 bases). The CDR3 has 14 amino acids. V was trimmed by 6 bases and J by 6 bases, leaving 16 bases between them. Germline-derived CDR1 and CDR2 are SGHTA and FQGTGA. In nucleotides, the CDR3 is TGTGCCAGCAGTAAGACAGGTCTTTTGGATACGCAGTATTTT. Amino acids: CASSKTGLLDTQYF. Based on the CDR3 plus reference TRBV7-3 and TRBJ2-3, the full variable domain is GAGVSQTPSNKVTEKGKYVELRCDPISGHTALYWYRQSLGQGPEFLIYFQGTGAADDSGLPNDRFFAVRPEGSVSTLKIQRTERGDSAVYLCASSKTGLLDTQYFGPGTRLTVL.

The chain carries TRBV19 and TRBJ1-1; 7 bases match TRBD1. Looked up from germline, CDR1 is LNHDA and CDR2 is SQIVND (reference sequence). CDR3 length: 14 amino acids. V dropped 3 bases and J dropped 4; count of bases not matched to a gene: 5. CDR3 loop: CASSMTGSGTEAFF. CDR3 coding DNA: TGTGCCAGTAGTATGACAGGGTCGGGCACTGAAGCTTTCTTT.

This clone has a handful of counts. The rearrangement links TRBV5-6 to TRBJ2-7; 7 bases agree with TRBD1. Per the germline V gene, CDR1 is SGHDT and CDR2 is YYEEEE. J gave up 3 bases and V 0 bases, and 9 bases lay outside the gene matches. The CDR3 covers 16 residues. The CDR3 nucleotides read TGTGCCAGCAGCTTGGAAGGGGGCCGACGGGACTACGAGCAGTACTTC. It encodes CASSLEGGRRDYEQYF.

The CDR3 spells CASSPTERSDTQYF. CDR3 in DNA: TGTGCCAGCTCACCCACTGAGAGGTCCGATACGCAGTATTTT. The rearrangement links TRBV18 to TRBJ2-3, with D hard to call. The CDR3 is made up of 14 amino acids. Deletions cut 3 bases from V and 6 bases from J, with 13 bases between. Germline assignment: CDR1 KGHSH and CDR2 LQKENI.

The J gene is TRBJ2-1, the V gene TRBV4-1; a weak D match, TRBD2 (5 bases). Trimming removed 2 bases from V and 4 bases from J, with 15 bases in between. CDR3 length equals 16 residues. Germline lookup yields CDR1 MGHRA and CDR2 YSYEKL. In DNA form, the CDR3 reads TGCGCCAGCAGCCAACCCGGGGTAGCGTTGTACAATGAGCAGTTCTTC. This sequence encodes CASSQPGVALYNEQFF.

The chain recombines TRBV28 with TRBJ2-1; TRBD1 matches 8 bases. The CDR3 is 14 residues long. Germline trimming cut 1 base from V and 7 bases from J; bases unmatched to any gene: 3. Germline lookup yields CDR1 MDHEN and CDR2 SYDVKM. Written as DNA, the CDR3 is TGTGCCAGCAGTTTATTGACAGGGGCGAATGAGCAGTTCTTC. The encoded protein is CASSLLTGANEQFF.

This rearrangement joins TRBV19 to TRBJ2-1; D possibly corresponds to TRBD1 (6 bases). Germline values: CDR1 LNHDA, CDR2 SQIVND (reference sequence). Trimming took 6 bases from V and 4 from J, leaving 16 bases between them. CDR3 length: 15 residues. The CDR3 bases are TGTGCCAGTAGCCGCAACAGGGACCCTTACAATGAGCAGTTCTTC. Its protein is CASSRNRDPYNEQFF. Full variable domain (remainder filled in from reference TRBV19 and TRBJ2-1): DGGITQSPKYLFRKEGQNVTLSCEQNLNHDAMYWYRQDPGQGLRLIYYSQIVNDFQKGDIAEGYSVSREKKESFPLTVTSAQKNPTAFYLCASSRNRDPYNEQFFGPGTRLTVL.

This chain uses TRBV5-1 with TRBJ2-3; D unclear. This CDR3 region has 15 residues. Between the trimmed V and J ends, which lost 0 bases and 2 bases, there was a span of 10 bases. CDR1 SGHRS and CDR2 YFSETQ come from the germline V gene. Here the CDR3 DNA reads TGCGCCAGCAGCTTGGCCAGGCCGGTCACAGATACGCAGTATTTT. Amino acid sequence: CASSLARPVTDTQYF.

The rearrangement joins TRBV21-1 to TRBJ1-5. TRBV21-1 is listed as a pseudogene. The length of the CDR3 is 13 residues. CDR3 DNA sequence: TGTGCCAGCAGCCGGCGGGATTTTCAGCCCCAGCATTTT. It codes for CASSRRDFQPQHF.

The chain combines TRBV28 with TRBJ1-5; weak D call: TRBD1 (6 bases). Germline CDR1 is MDHEN and CDR2 is SYDVKM. The length of the CDR3 is 17 residues. V was pared by 4 bases and J by 0 bases, with 16 bases between. The CDR3 nucleotides are TGTGCCAGCAGTTCCTCGACAGGCCGGTATAGCAATCAGCCCCAGCATTTT. Encoded protein: CASSSSTGRYSNQPQHF.

The J gene is TRBJ2-3, the V gene TRBV13, with 12 nucleotides matching TRBD2. The CDR3 has 20 amino acids. V shed 5 bases and J 4 bases; nucleotides not matched to a gene: 19. Germline CDR1 PRHDT, CDR2 FYEKMQ (reference sequence). Here the CDR3 DNA reads TGTGCCAGCAGCCCATGGACTAGCGGGACAAGTACAAGTGGCGCAGATACGCAGTATTTT. As protein: CASSPWTSGTSTSGADTQYF. The complete variable domain, with remaining parts taken from reference TRBV13 and TRBJ2-3, reads AAGVIQSPRHLIKEKRETATLKCYPIPRHDTVYWYQQGPGQDPQFLISFYEKMQSDKGSIPDRFSAQQFSDYHSELNMSSLELGDSALYFCASSPWTSGTSTSGADTQYFGPGTRLTVL.

The chain links TRBV4-2 to TRBJ2-1; TRBD1 matches 9 bases. CDR3 length: 16 residues. Germline-derived CDR1 and CDR2 are LGHNA and YNFKEQ. The trim removed 2 bases at V and 5 bases at J, leaving 7 bases unmatched. CDR3 nucleotides: TGTGCCAGCAGCCAATTGGGACAGGGTAAGGACAATGAGCAGTTCTTC. It encodes CASSQLGQGKDNEQFF.

V is TRBV11-3 and J is TRBJ2-7; 10 positions agree with TRBD1. Germline loops: CDR1 SGHNT, CDR2 YENEEA. V dropped 5 bases and J dropped 5; count of bases not matched to a gene: 3. This CDR3 comprises 13 residues. The CDR3 loop is CASSRDRGNEQYF. As DNA, the CDR3 is TGTGCCAGCAGCCGGGACAGGGGAAACGAGCAGTACTTC.

This sequence joins TRBV28 and TRBJ2-3; 8 positions match TRBD2. Germline loops: CDR1 MDHEN, CDR2 SYDVKM. The CDR3 is 15 amino acids. V lost 6 bases to trimming and J lost 1 base; unmatched junction nucleotides: 6. The CDR3, as DNA: TGTGCCAGCAGCTCCACGGGGGGGCGCACAGATACGCAGTATTTT. Translating gives CASSSTGGRTDTQYF.

As for this clone: Given a much more abundant clone one base away, this may be a read error. V and J are TRBV6-4 and TRBJ1-5, with D unresolved. This CDR3 is 13 amino acids long. In germline, CDR1 is MRHNA, CDR2 SNTAGT. The ends were cut back, 8 bases at V and 1 base at J, with 9 bases in the middle. CDR3 sequence: CASSRESNQPQHF. The CDR3 DNA sequence: TGTGCCAGCTCCCGGGAAAGCAATCAGCCCCAGCATTTT.

The chain couples TRBV5-6 to TRBJ1-6; tentative D call: TRBD1 (5 bases). This CDR3 region has 16 residues. The V end was cut by 4 bases, the J end by 10 bases, with 21 bases between. Germline V gene data show CDR1 as SGHDT and CDR2 as YYEEEE. The CDR3 DNA reads as TGTGCCAGCAGCAGCCGGCGGCAGGGAGGTTCCTCACCCCTCCACTTT. Its translation is CASSSRRQGGSSPLHF.

The chain combines TRBV19 with TRBJ1-5; the D is unclear. Germline CDR1 LNHDA, CDR2 SQIVND (reference sequence). The length of the CDR3 is 14 residues. The ends were cut back, 8 bases at V and 0 bases at J, with 11 bases in the middle. DNA for the CDR3: TGTGCCAGTCGCATTGCTAGTAGCAATCAGCCCCAGCATTTT. Its protein product is CASRIASSNQPQHF. Combining the CDR3 with reference TRBV19 and TRBJ1-5 gives the whole variable domain DGGITQSPKYLFRKEGQNVTLSCEQNLNHDAMYWYRQDPGQGLRLIYYSQIVNDFQKGDIAEGYSVSREKKESFPLTVTSAQKNPTAFYLCASRIASSNQPQHFGDGTRLSIL.

For this clone: The identical CDR3 is also encoded by other nucleotide sequences in the sample. The rearrangement links TRBV18 to TRBJ2-5; the D is unclear. The germline V gene encodes CDR1 KGHSH and CDR2 LQKENI. V was trimmed by 3 bases and J by 3 bases, leaving 2 bases between them. The CDR3 runs 11 residues. The chain's CDR3 is CASSPEETQYF. The CDR3 bases are TGTGCCAGCTCACCCGAAGAGACCCAGTACTTC.

The gene calls are TRBV19 and TRBJ1-1, with D possibly being TRBD1 (6 bases). The germline V gene has CDR1 LNHDA and CDR2 SQIVND (reference sequence). This CDR3 has 15 amino acids. The V gene lost 0 bases and the J gene lost 5 bases, with 13 bases spanning the gap. CDR3 amino acids: CASSIEQGWKTEAFF. The CDR3 coding sequence is TGTGCCAGTAGTATAGAACAGGGTTGGAAGACTGAAGCTTTCTTT.

The CDR3 DNA follows: TGTGCCAGCAGCCCTAGCGCGAGCTCCTACGAGCAGTACTTC. Translating gives CASSPSASSYEQYF. The rearrangement links TRBV9 to TRBJ2-7; TRBD2 is a possible D gene (6 bases). Germline V gene data show CDR1 as SGDLS and CDR2 as YYNGEE. The CDR3 is 14 amino acids. The V and J ends lost 4 bases and 0 bases respectively, with 11 bases between them.

The chain couples TRBV6-5 to TRBJ1-1; a possible D gene is TRBD1 (5 bases). This CDR3 comprises 15 residues. Per germline, CDR1 MNHEY and CDR2 SVGAGI. V shed 6 bases and J shed 2 bases, with 16 bases lying between them. The CDR3 DNA is TGTGCCAGCAGCCCCTGGAGGGGCTACAACACTGAAGCTTTCTTT. This translates into CASSPWRGYNTEAFF.